A selection of T cell receptor beta chains follows, all from one sample in a study of T cell repertoires in cytomegalovirus infection. In TCRdb, the reads were re-called with MiXCR into one record per CDR3 protein. The data contain approximately 730,000 distinct CDR3 sequences, under 35% of them singletons. Antigens for these TCRs are unknown. Sequenced here: cultured CD8+ T cells from PBMCs, sampled from culture after CMV antigen stimulation. The receptors were sampled from a human donor in good health (CMV status not recorded). Some clones in this sample may be carry-over from other donors' samples. Both conserved end residues are part of each CDR3. The order of the fields is J gene, clone size, V gene, D gene, CDR3 DNA, CDR3 protein. A D gene is named only where the DNA matches it firmly. Where a row states a size, it is once, few, many or the class of an expanded clone; other rows omit it.

J gene: TRBJ2-3; clone size: few; V gene: TRBV28; D gene: -; CDR3 DNA: TGTGCCAGCAGTTTGGGAGGCTCTACAACGCAGTATTTT; CDR3 protein: CASSLGGSTTQYF
J gene: TRBJ2-1; clone size: many; V gene: TRBV7-2; D gene: -; CDR3 DNA: TGTGCCAGCAGCCCCAGCCCCCGCCCCGGGAACAATGAGCAGTTCTTC; CDR3 protein: CASSPSPRPGNNEQFF
J gene: TRBJ2-7; clone size: -; V gene: TRBV15; D gene: TRBD1; CDR3 DNA: TGTGCCACCAGCGTCGACAGGGGCTACGAGCAGTACTTC; CDR3 protein: CATSVDRGYEQYF
J gene: TRBJ2-3; clone size: -; V gene: TRBV12-3/TRBV12-4; D gene: TRBD1; CDR3 DNA: TGTGCCAGCAGTTCATGGCCGTCGGACAGGGGCGCCCTAAGCACAGATACGCAGTATTTT; CDR3 protein: CASSSWPSDRGALSTDTQYF
J gene: TRBJ1-2; clone size: -; V gene: TRBV29-1; D gene: -; CDR3 DNA: TGCAGCGCCTCCTACTATGGTGGCTACACCTTC; CDR3 protein: CSASYYGGYTF
J gene: TRBJ2-2; clone size: -; V gene: TRBV12-3/TRBV12-4; D gene: -; CDR3 DNA: TGTGCCAGTAGGCAGGGGGGAGAGACCGGGGAGCTGTTTTTT; CDR3 protein: CASRQGGETGELFF
J gene: TRBJ1-1; clone size: many; V gene: TRBV19; D gene: -; CDR3 DNA: TGTGCCAGCAGCTCCCTTATGAACACTGAAGCTTTCTTT; CDR3 protein: CASSSLMNTEAFF
J gene: TRBJ2-1; clone size: few; V gene: TRBV6-5; D gene: TRBD2; CDR3 DNA: TGTGCCAGCAGTTACTCGGCTAGCGGGGGGGGTGAGCAGTTCTTC; CDR3 protein: CASSYSASGGGEQFF
J gene: TRBJ1-2; clone size: few; V gene: TRBV20-1; D gene: -; CDR3 DNA: TGCAGTGCTAGAGATCCAGAATTCAGCATCTATGGCTACACCTTC; CDR3 protein: CSARDPEFSIYGYTF
J gene: TRBJ1-2; clone size: many; V gene: TRBV12-3/TRBV12-4; D gene: TRBD1; CDR3 DNA: TGTGCCAGCAGTTTAGATTACCGGGACAGTGCTAACTATGGCTACACCTTC; CDR3 protein: CASSLDYRDSANYGYTF
J gene: TRBJ2-1; clone size: once; V gene: TRBV6-2/TRBV6-3; D gene: -; CDR3 DNA: TGTGCCAGCTCGTATCGGGAGCCCTACAATGAGCAGTTCTTC; CDR3 protein: CASSYREPYNEQFF
J gene: TRBJ1-2; clone size: -; V gene: TRBV20-1; D gene: TRBD1; CDR3 DNA: TGCAGTGCTAGAGACCAGGGGGTCTATGGCTACACCTTC; CDR3 protein: CSARDQGVYGYTF
J gene: TRBJ1-2; clone size: few; V gene: TRBV12-3/TRBV12-4; D gene: -; CDR3 DNA: TGTGCCAGCAGTACGGTACAGGAGTTGAAAAACTATGGCTACACCTTC; CDR3 protein: CASSTVQELKNYGYTF
J gene: TRBJ2-5; clone size: -; V gene: TRBV20-1; D gene: -; CDR3 DNA: TGCAGTCCGGTGGCCCAGGGGGAGGCTAGAGAGACCCAGTACTTC; CDR3 protein: CSPVAQGEARETQYF
J gene: TRBJ1-1; clone size: -; V gene: TRBV10-3; D gene: -; CDR3 DNA: TGTGCCATCAGTGAGTCTGCTGGGAACACTGAAGCTTTCTTT; CDR3 protein: CAISESAGNTEAFF
J gene: TRBJ2-3; clone size: -; V gene: TRBV11-3; D gene: -; CDR3 DNA: TGTGCCAGCAGCGCCTTTGCTCCAGGGGAGGGAAAAGATACGCAGTATTTT; CDR3 protein: CASSAFAPGEGKDTQYF
J gene: TRBJ1-6; clone size: few; V gene: TRBV6-5; D gene: TRBD1; CDR3 DNA: TGTGCCAGCAGTTACTCTTCAATGGGACAGTATAATTCACCCCTCCACTTT; CDR3 protein: CASSYSSMGQYNSPLHF
J gene: TRBJ2-3; clone size: -; V gene: TRBV4-2; D gene: -; CDR3 DNA: TGTGCCAGCAGCCCACCTCTAGGAAGGGCAGATACGCAGTATTTT; CDR3 protein: CASSPPLGRADTQYF
J gene: TRBJ2-1; clone size: few; V gene: TRBV12-3/TRBV12-4; D gene: -; CDR3 DNA: TGTGCCAGCAGTTTAGATAAAGTGGAGCAGTTCTTC; CDR3 protein: CASSLDKVEQFF
J gene: TRBJ1-5; clone size: -; V gene: TRBV19; D gene: -; CDR3 DNA: TGTGCCAGTAGTGTCGACCGGGGTCTGATTAATCAGCCCCAGCATTTT; CDR3 protein: CASSVDRGLINQPQHF
J gene: TRBJ2-2; clone size: few; V gene: TRBV6-1; D gene: -; CDR3 DNA: TGTGCCAGCAGTGGACTCGGGAAAGCACTCGGGGAGCTGTTTTTT; CDR3 protein: CASSGLGKALGELFF
J gene: TRBJ2-3; clone size: many; V gene: TRBV7-9; D gene: -; CDR3 DNA: TGTGCCAGCAGCCCAAGGTCTCCGGATACGCAGTATTTT; CDR3 protein: CASSPRSPDTQYF
J gene: TRBJ2-1; clone size: -; V gene: TRBV27; D gene: TRBD2; CDR3 DNA: TGTGCCAGCAGTTTAGAAGCGGGGGGGTTTGATGAGCAGTTCTTC; CDR3 protein: CASSLEAGGFDEQFF
J gene: TRBJ2-5; clone size: -; V gene: TRBV4-1; D gene: TRBD2; CDR3 DNA: TGCGCCAGCAGCCAAGTCCTAGCGGGGCAAGAGACCCAGTACTTC; CDR3 protein: CASSQVLAGQETQYF
J gene: TRBJ2-3; clone size: -; V gene: TRBV24-1; D gene: -; CDR3 DNA: TGTGCCACCAGTGATGAGGGCCTCCGGGGAACAGATACGCAGTATTTT; CDR3 protein: CATSDEGLRGTDTQYF
J gene: TRBJ2-1; clone size: -; V gene: TRBV4-2; D gene: -; CDR3 DNA: TGTGCCAGCAGCCAAGTCCAGGGGATATACAATGAGCAGTTCTTC; CDR3 protein: CASSQVQGIYNEQFF
J gene: TRBJ1-2; clone size: -; V gene: TRBV6-5; D gene: TRBD1; CDR3 DNA: TGTGCCAGCAGTTACTTTGAGGGGGCGAGCTATGGCTACACCTTC; CDR3 protein: CASSYFEGASYGYTF
J gene: TRBJ2-1; clone size: few; V gene: TRBV4-1; D gene: TRBD2; CDR3 DNA: TGCGCCAGCAGCCAAGATTGGAGTAGCGGGGAATACAATGAGCAGTTCTTC; CDR3 protein: CASSQDWSSGEYNEQFF